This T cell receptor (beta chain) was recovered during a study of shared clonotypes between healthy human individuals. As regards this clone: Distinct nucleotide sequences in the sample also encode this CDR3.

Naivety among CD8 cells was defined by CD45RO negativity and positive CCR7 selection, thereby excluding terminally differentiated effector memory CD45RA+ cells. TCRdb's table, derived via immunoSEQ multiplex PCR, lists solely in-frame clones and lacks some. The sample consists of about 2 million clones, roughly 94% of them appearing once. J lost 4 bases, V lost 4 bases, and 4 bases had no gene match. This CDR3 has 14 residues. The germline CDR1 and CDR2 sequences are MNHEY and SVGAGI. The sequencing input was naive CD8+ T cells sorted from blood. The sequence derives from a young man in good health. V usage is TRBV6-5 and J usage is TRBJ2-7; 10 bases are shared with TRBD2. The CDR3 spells CASSLAGGSYEQYF. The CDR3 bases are TGTGCCAGCAGTTTAGCGGGGGGTTCGTACGAGCAGTACTTC.